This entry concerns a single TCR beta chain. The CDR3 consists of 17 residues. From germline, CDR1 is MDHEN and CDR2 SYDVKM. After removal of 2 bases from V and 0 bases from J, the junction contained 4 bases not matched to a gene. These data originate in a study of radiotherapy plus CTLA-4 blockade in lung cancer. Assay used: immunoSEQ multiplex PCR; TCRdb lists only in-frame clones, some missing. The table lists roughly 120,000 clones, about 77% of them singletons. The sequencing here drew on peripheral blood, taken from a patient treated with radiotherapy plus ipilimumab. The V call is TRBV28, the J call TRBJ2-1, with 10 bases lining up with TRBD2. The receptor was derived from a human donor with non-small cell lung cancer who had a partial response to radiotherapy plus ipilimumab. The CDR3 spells CASSLVSGGLSYNEQFF. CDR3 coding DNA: TGTGCCAGCAGTTTAGTTAGCGGGGGGCTCTCCTACAATGAGCAGTTCTTC. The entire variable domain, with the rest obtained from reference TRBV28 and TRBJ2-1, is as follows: DVKVTQSSRYLVKRTGEKVFLECVQDMDHENMFWYRQDPGLGLRLIYFSYDVKMKEKGDIPEGYSVSREKKERFSLILESASTNQTSMYLCASSLVSGGLSYNEQFFGPGTRLTVL.